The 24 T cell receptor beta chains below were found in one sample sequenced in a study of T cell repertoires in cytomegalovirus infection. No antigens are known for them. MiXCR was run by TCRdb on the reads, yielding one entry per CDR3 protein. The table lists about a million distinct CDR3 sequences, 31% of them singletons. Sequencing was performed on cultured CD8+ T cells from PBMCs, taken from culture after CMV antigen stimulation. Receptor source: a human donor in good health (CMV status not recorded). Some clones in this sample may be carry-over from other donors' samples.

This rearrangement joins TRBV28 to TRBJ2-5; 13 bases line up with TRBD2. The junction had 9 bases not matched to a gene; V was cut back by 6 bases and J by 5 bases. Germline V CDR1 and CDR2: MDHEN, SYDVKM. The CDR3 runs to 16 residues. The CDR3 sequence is CASSPTSGGAWETQYF. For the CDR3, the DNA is TGTGCCAGCAGCCCAACTAGCGGGGGGGCCTGGGAGACCCAGTACTTC.

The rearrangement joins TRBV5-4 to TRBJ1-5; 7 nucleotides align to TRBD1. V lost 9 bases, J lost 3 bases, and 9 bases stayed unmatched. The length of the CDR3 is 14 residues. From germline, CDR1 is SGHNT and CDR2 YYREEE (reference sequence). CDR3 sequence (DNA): TGTGCCATGCACCGGGACAGCACCAATCAGCCCCAGCATTTT. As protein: CAMHRDSTNQPQHF.

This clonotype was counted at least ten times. The DNA of the CDR3 is TGTGCCAGCAACGACTTGGGGGGGAACACTGAAGCTTTCTTT. It yields the protein CASNDLGGNTEAFF. The V and J genes are TRBV7-6 and TRBJ1-1; D possibly corresponds to TRBD1 (5 bases). The length of the CDR3 is 14 residues. Deletions cut 7 bases from V and 1 base from J, with 13 bases between. Germline V gene data show CDR1 as SGHVS and CDR2 as FNYEAQ.

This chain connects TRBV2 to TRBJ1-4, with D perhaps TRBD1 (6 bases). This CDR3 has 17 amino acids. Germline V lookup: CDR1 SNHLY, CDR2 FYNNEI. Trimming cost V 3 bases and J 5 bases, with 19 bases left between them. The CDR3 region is CASSDSGLDRLNEKLFF. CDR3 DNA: TGTGCCAGCAGTGATTCCGGGTTAGACAGGTTGAATGAAAAACTGTTTTTT. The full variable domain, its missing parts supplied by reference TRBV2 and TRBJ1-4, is EPEVTQTPSHQVTQMGQEVILRCVPISNHLYFYWYRQILGQKVEFLVSFYNNEISEKSEIFDDQFSVERPDGSNFTLKIRSTKLEDSAMYFCASSDSGLDRLNEKLFFGSGTQLSVL.

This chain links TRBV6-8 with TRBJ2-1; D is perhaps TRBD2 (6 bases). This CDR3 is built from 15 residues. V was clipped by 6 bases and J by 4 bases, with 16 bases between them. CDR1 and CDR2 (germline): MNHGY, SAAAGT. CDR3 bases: TGTGCCAGCAGCCTAGGTCGCGGGATTTACAATGAGCAGTTCTTC. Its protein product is CASSLGRGIYNEQFF.

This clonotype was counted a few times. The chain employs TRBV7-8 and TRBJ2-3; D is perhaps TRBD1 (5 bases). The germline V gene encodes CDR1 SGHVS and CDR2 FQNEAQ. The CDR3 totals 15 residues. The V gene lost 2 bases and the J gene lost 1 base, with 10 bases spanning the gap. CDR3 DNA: TGTGCCAGCAGCTTATGGGGCCAAGGCACAGATACGCAGTATTTT. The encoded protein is CASSLWGQGTDTQYF.

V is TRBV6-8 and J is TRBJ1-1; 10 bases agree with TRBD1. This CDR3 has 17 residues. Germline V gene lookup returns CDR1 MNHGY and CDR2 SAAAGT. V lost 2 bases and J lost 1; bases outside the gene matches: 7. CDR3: CASSYRRTGGENTEAFF. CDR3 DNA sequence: TGTGCCAGCAGTTACCGTAGGACAGGGGGGGAGAACACTGAAGCTTTCTTT.

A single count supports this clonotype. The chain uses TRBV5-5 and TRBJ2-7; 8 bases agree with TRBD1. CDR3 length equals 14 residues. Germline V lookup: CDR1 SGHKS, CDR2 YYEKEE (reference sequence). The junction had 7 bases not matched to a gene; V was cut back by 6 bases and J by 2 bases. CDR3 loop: CASIGTGGPYEQYV. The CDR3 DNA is TGTGCCAGCATAGGGACAGGCGGACCCTACGAGCAGTACGTC.

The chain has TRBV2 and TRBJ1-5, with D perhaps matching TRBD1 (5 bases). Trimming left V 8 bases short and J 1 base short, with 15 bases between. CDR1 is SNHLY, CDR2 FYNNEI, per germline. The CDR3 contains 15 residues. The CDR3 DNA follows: TGTGCCAGCTATAACGGGGGTCTCAGCAATCAGCCCCAGCATTTT. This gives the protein CASYNGGLSNQPQHF.

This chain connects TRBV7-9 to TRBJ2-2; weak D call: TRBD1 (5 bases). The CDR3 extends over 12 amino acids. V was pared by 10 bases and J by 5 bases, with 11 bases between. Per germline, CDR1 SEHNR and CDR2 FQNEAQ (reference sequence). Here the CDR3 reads CATQGRTGELFF. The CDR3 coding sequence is TGTGCCACCCAGGGTAGAACCGGGGAGCTGTTTTTT.

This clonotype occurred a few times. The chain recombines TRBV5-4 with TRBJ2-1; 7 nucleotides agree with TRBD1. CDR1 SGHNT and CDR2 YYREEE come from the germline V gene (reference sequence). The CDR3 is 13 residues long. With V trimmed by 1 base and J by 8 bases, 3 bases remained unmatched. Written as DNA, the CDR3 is TGTGCCAGCAGCTTGAGGGGGCTTGATGAGCAGTTCTTC. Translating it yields CASSLRGLDEQFF.

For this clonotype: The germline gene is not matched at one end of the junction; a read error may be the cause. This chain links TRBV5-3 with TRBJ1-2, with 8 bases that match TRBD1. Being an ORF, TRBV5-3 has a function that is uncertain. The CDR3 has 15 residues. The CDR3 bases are TGTGCCAGCAGCTTGGCCGGACAGGGCGTCGATGGCTACACCTTC. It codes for CASSLAGQGVDGYTF.

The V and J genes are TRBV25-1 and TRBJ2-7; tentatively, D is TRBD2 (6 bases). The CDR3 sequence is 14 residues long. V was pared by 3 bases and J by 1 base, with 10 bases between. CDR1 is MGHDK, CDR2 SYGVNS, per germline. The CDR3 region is CASSDPRGSYEQYF. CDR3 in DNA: TGTGCCAGCAGTGACCCCCGGGGGTCCTACGAGCAGTACTTC.

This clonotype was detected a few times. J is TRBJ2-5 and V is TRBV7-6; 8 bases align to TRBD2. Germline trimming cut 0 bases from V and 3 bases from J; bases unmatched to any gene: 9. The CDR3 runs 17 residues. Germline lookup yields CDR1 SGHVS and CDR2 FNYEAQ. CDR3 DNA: TGTGCCAGCAGCTTAGCCGGAGCGGGGGAGGAAAAAGAGACCCAGTACTTC. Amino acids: CASSLAGAGEEKETQYF.

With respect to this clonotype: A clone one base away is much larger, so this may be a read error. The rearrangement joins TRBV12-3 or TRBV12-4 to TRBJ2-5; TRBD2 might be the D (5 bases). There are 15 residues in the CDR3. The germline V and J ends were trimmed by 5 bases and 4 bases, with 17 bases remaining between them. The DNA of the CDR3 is TGTGCCAGCAGTCTCCGCCTCGGACTGCGAGAGACCCAGTACTTC. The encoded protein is CASSLRLGLRETQYF.

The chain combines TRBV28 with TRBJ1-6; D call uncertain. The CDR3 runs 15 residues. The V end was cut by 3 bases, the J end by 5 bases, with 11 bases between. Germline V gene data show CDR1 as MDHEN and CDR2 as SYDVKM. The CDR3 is CASSFLLGDNSPLHF. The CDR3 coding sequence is TGTGCCAGCAGTTTCTTGCTGGGAGATAATTCACCCCTCCACTTT.

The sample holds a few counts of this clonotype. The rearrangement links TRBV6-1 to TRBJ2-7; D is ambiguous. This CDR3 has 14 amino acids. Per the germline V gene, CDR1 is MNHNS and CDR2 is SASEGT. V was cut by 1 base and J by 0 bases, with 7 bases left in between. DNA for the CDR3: TGTGCCAGCAGTGAAGTCCCGATCTCCTACGAGCAGTACTTC. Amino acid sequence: CASSEVPISYEQYF.

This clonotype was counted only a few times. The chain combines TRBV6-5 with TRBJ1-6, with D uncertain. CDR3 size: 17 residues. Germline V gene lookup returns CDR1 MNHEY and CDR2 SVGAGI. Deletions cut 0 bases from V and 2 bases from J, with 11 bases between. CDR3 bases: TGTGCCAGCAGTTACTCGACGGGGATCCCCTATAATTCACCCCTCCACTTT. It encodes CASSYSTGIPYNSPLHF.

This CDR3 is CASSIDSLAGVYEQYF. CDR3 DNA: TGTGCCAGTAGTATAGACTCACTAGCGGGGGTTTACGAGCAGTACTTC. This chain links TRBV19 with TRBJ2-7, with 11 bases identical to TRBD2. The CDR3 contains 16 residues. V was clipped by 0 bases and J by 4 bases; unmatched bases: 5. The germline V gene encodes CDR1 LNHDA and CDR2 SQIVND (reference sequence). The full variable domain, its missing parts supplied by reference TRBV19 and TRBJ2-7, is DGGITQSPKYLFRKEGQNVTLSCEQNLNHDAMYWYRQDPGQGLRLIYYSQIVNDFQKGDIAEGYSVSREKKESFPLTVTSAQKNPTAFYLCASSIDSLAGVYEQYFGPGTRLTVT.

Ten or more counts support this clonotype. CDR3 sequence reads: CASSRGTATTDTQYF. The CDR3 DNA is TGTGCCAGCAGCCGAGGGACAGCAACCACAGATACGCAGTATTTT. V and J are TRBV7-9 and TRBJ2-3; 7 bases agree with TRBD1. Germline trimming cut 5 bases from V and 2 bases from J; bases unmatched to any gene: 7. The germline V gene has CDR1 SEHNR and CDR2 FQNEAQ (reference sequence). The CDR3 is made up of 15 amino acids. Drawing the rest from reference TRBV7-9 and TRBJ2-3, the complete variable domain is DTGVSQNPRHKITKRGQNVTFRCDPISEHNRLYWYRQTLGQGPEFLTYFQNEAQLEKSRLLSDRFSAERPKGSFSTLEIQRTEQGDSAMYLCASSRGTATTDTQYFGPGTRLTVL.

CDR3 nucleotide sequence: TGCGCCAGCAGCCCGCGGCTAGCACCGACTAGCACAGATACGCAGTATTTT. Translating it yields CASSPRLAPTSTDTQYF. J is TRBJ2-3 and V is TRBV4-1; TRBD2 is a possible D gene (5 bases). This CDR3 has 17 residues. Trimming took 4 bases from V and 0 from J, leaving 17 bases between them. Germline V gene data show CDR1 as MGHRA and CDR2 as YSYEKL.

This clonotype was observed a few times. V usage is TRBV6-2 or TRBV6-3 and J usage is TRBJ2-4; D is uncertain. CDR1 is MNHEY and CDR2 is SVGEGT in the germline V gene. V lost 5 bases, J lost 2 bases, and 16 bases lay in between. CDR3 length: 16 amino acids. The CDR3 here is CASSHNSALTKNIQYF. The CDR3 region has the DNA TGTGCCAGCAGTCACAACAGCGCCTTAACCAAAAACATTCAGTACTTC.

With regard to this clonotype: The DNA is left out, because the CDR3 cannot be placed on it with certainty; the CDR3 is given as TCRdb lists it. This chain's CDR3 is CASSFLWGANHGYTF. The rearrangement uses TRBV5-6 and TRBJ1-2; the table's D call, TRBD1, has no DNA check behind it. Per germline, CDR1 SGHDT and CDR2 YYEEEE. The CDR3 comprises 15 residues, both ends counted.

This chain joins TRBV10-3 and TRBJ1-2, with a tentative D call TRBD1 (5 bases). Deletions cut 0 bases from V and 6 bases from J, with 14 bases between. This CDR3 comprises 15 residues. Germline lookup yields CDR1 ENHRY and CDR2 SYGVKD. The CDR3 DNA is TGTGCCATCAGTGAGTCCGGGACGAGGAAGGATGGCTACACCTTC. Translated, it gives CAISESGTRKDGYTF.